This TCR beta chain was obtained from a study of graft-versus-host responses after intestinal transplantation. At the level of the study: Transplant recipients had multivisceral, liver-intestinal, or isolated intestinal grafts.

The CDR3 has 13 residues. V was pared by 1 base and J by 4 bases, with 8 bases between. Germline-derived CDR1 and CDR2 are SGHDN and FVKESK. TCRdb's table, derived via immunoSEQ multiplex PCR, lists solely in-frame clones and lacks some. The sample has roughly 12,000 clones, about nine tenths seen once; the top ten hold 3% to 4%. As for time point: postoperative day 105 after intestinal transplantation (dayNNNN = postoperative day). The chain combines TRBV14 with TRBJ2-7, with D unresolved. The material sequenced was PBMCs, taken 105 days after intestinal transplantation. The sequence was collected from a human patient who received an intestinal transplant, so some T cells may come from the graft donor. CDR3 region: CASSQVLFYEQYF. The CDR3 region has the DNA TGTGCCAGCAGCCAAGTCTTGTTTTACGAGCAGTACTTC.